This T cell receptor (beta chain) was identified during a study of cytomegalovirus exposure and HLA in healthy donors listed by TCRdb under 2017. For context, the study as a whole: According to an earlier analysis of a few hundred of the donors, 200 million or so T cells yielded 120 million or so unique TCR beta sequences and around 300 Gb of sequence data. Every discovery cohort repertoire had been produced on one sequencing platform. The study combined high-throughput TCR immunosequencing, statistical association of individual TCRs with disease status, and machine learning to predict cytomegalovirus infection status. The study aimed to test whether signatures of past pathogen exposure could be identified by cataloging public T cell receptors. Among about 400 genotyped donors of the cohort, an average of approximately 220,000 unique TCR beta nucleotide sequences was sequenced per donor, of which approximately 19% were non-productive. Both class I and class II loci were covered by HLA typing, at four-digit resolution. The later analysis used no new phenotypic data to find candidate immune exposures, relying instead on TCR beta sequences and their occurrence across donors. Alongside the repertoire data, information on donor age, sex, ethnicity and CMV serostatus was compiled. Because of strong linkage in the cohort, roughly five DR-DQ haplotypes were treated as single units for association and clustering. Among the roughly 400 genotyped donors, around 81% belonged to the genetic ancestry cluster associated with self-reported Caucasian donors. An early release that covered fewer than 750 HLA-typed donors contained approximately 300 gigabases of sequencing data and 65 million to 100 million unique TCR sequences. In addition to the first cohort of around 670 subjects, a separate validation cohort of 120 different subjects was used. In a later genetic analysis, genome-wide SNP genotypes for about three fifths of the roughly 670 donors were used, and that subset was treated as a discovery cohort. An earlier analysis of approximately 640 of the donors applied high-throughput TCR beta sequencing to assess whether each TCR beta V gene segment acted as functional or pseudogenic. Typing coverage varied by locus: 629-630 donors for A, B, C, DRB1 and DQB1; roughly 560 for DQA1; around 610 for DPA1; some 470 for DPB1. A later analysis re-analyzed previously published TCR beta repertoires from 550 to 700 donors and added high-resolution HLA genotyping to study TCR occurrence patterns. The study used immunosequencing to profile the T cell repertoires of approximately 690 subjects and linked those repertoires to cytomegalovirus serostatus. Overall results and qualifications from the work: The presence/absence analyses assumed that sequencing depth was roughly uniform across donors, and that assumption may not be true. Most TCR sequences were observed very rarely across donors, whereas some public TCRs were present in many individuals. The cohort was sequenced for TCR beta chains only, and without alpha or paired-chain data the features that could be detected were limited. The study gave a list of 150 to 200 TCR beta chains associated with cytomegalovirus. Broadly in line with IMGT annotations, most TCR beta V segments showed up in productive rearrangements about 87% or about 30% of the time in an earlier analysis of several hundred of the donors. A later genetic analysis associated a missense DCLRE1C variant with V-gene and J-gene trimming of TCR beta chains, and an independent cohort replicated the association. A further reported finding was that TCR beta sequences accurately predicted the HLA-A and HLA-B alleles for most subjects in the first cohort. The earlier analysis of approximately 540 of the donors excluded approximately 17 rarely observed V segments, including chromosome 9 orphons, because counts were too low. HLA typing was unavailable for some donors at each locus, so association tests used only the typed subset. A group of highly shared sequence variants was considered likely to be a technical artifact of the sequencing pipeline. Correlated functional status among segregating V segments might reflect linkage disequilibrium, but an unknown experimental factor could not be ruled out. In a later analysis, most CMV-associated TCR beta chains were found to appear HLA-restricted, with HLA associations seemingly driven largely by CMV exposure. A later genetic analysis reported fewer N-insertions in productive TCRs among donors in an Asian-associated ancestry cluster than the roughly 700-donor mean. It was suggested by the authors that the approach could potentially be generalized to other disease states and immunological phenotypes. When HLA alleles, especially DR and DQ, strongly co-occurred, attributing TCR associations to individual alleles was difficult. A later analysis reported that several top co-occurrence clusters appeared linked to parvovirus B19, influenza, CMV and Epstein-Barr virus. A few of the identified cytomegalovirus-associated TCR beta chains were confirmed in vitro to be specific for cytomegalovirus antigens. A later analysis associated about 18,000 TCR beta sequences with specific HLA alleles at a false discovery rate of 0.05. Some IMGT-functional V segments, including TRBV6-2 and TRBV6-3, could not be distinguished by the 87-base-pair reads and were therefore excluded. In both the original and validation cohorts, the classifier was reported to diagnose cytomegalovirus status with high specificity and sensitivity. Immune exposure information for the cohort was limited to CMV serostatus. In a later analysis, HLA-associated TCR beta chains showed more clonal expansion and lower generation probabilities than non-associated chains that were equally common. According to a later analysis, TCR association rates differed among HLA loci, with DRB1 alleles showing the most associated TCRs and HLA-C alleles showing the fewest.

The cohort consisted of 670 or so healthy bone marrow donors. At the time of sampling, every cohort member was nominally healthy, though immune exposures that went unrecorded were likely present. The donor tested CMV seronegative, placing the donor among the roughly 350 seronegative members of the cohort. A peripheral blood sample was collected from each donor, and TCR beta sequencing was performed on peripheral blood mononuclear cells. The Qiagen DNeasy Blood Extraction Kit was used to extract genomic DNA from the blood cell samples. CDR1 and CDR2 are drawn from the germline V gene (reference sequence): GTSNPN, SVGIG. Measured from the cysteine to the phenylalanine, the CDR3 is 14 residues long. Only CDR3 DNA is held: 42 bases, read in frame from base 1. The receptor library was made with the immunoSEQ multiplex PCR assay. A mixture of 60 forward primers for TCR Vbeta segments and 13 reverse primers for TCR Jbeta segments was used in the multiplex PCR. The CDR3 region of rearranged TCR beta genes was amplified from genomic DNA with a multiplex PCR assay. The Illumina HiSeq System was used to sequence the amplified TCR beta libraries as 87-base-pair reads. The authors' pipeline ran thus. In a later analysis, roughly 80 million unique TCR beta chains were counted across the 690 or so repertoires, and some 10 million of these chains were shared by at least two donors. To remove PCR and sequencing errors, raw reads were error-corrected and collapsed into unique sequences using a nearest-neighbor algorithm that merged closely related sequences. Alignment of CDR3 sequences to IMGT reference sequences was used to assign V, D and J gene segments. For a sequence to be retained, a match of at least six nucleotides to both a V gene segment and a J gene segment was required. A rearrangement was called productive if the CDR3 had no stop codons and remained in frame with V and J, and every other rearrangement was called non-productive. Following IMGT convention, CDR3 was defined as the stretch from the second conserved V-encoded cysteine to the conserved J-encoded phenylalanine. Sequences without an unambiguous match to a single V gene segment were excluded from the earlier analysis of about 600 of the donors. In an earlier analysis of around 600 of the donors, V segments were called functional above 56.7% productive rearrangements and were called segregating when the between-donor standard deviation exceeded 5%. A statistical classification framework was developed to diagnose cytomegalovirus status using the catalog of TCR beta chain sequences. A later analysis assigned V and J genes by comparing TCR nucleotide sequences with IMGT/GENE-DB human TR gene sequences. In a later analysis, CDR3 sequences and most-parsimonious VDJ recombination scenarios were assigned using the TCRdist pipeline. In a later analysis, each TCR beta chain was defined by its CDR3 amino acid sequence together with its V-gene family, and reads without a unique V-gene family were excluded. To address suspected cross-contamination and a sequencing artifact, a later analysis removed a few hundred highly shared, low-generation-probability nucleotide sequences. In a later analysis, a clonal expansion index for each public chain was calculated from normalized within-repertoire ranks of inferred template counts. Generation probabilities in a later analysis came from a VDJ recombination model fitted to out-of-frame rearrangements, and those results were checked against IGoR. Hypergeometric tests were used in a later analysis to score TCR-TCR, TCR-HLA and TCR-CMV co-occurrence, with a repertoire-size bias correction applied to the TCR pairs. False discovery rates were estimated in a later analysis by permuting HLA or CMV assignments 20 times. A later analysis grouped co-occurring TCRs with DBSCAN, adding TCRdist sequence similarity when clustering within HLA-allele-positive subsets. Co-occurrence clustering excluded repertoires with fewer than 30,000 or more than 120,000 public chains, plus five with anomalous nucleotide sharing. TCRdb limited this immuneACCESS table to in-frame rearrangements with V and J called. A share of clones is missing; checked studies link under half to unresolved V genes, and the rest is unexplained. The V and J calls and clone size come from that table; D and trimming were worked out from the DNA. The sample data list roughly 62,000 clones, and about 77% of these were observed just once. The ten largest clones take up 5.4% of the sample.

Points on this clone: Its antigen target is currently unknown. Nothing much larger sits one base from this clone, and base qualities are not available.

Sequencing was carried out using PBMCs. This clonotype originated in a woman aged 25 to 39 in good health and CMV-seronegative. The rearranged chain carries TRBV30 and TRBJ2-7; possibly the D gene is TRBD1, per 5 matching bases. CDR3 loop: CAAHSRDSAYEQYF. The DNA sequence is as follows: TGTGCTGCCCACTCCAGGGATAGTGCTTACGAGCAGTACTTC.